This TCR beta chain was observed in a study of tumor-infiltrating lymphocytes in primary liver carcinoma. On this clonotype itself: Its antigen is not identified. At one end, the junction sequence differs from germline, possibly due to a read error.

This CDR3 contains 16 residues. Germline CDR1 SGHDN, CDR2 FVKESK. Findings and limits, study-wide: Blood trailed tumors significantly in top-250-clone fraction (p = 0.039). Pairs comparing tumor with adjacent tissue or blood overlapped less than pairs drawn from tumor regions.

The researchers produced TCR beta cDNA from around 0.5 ug total RNA with a constant-region primer. For TCR beta, libraries were produced by three nested multiplex PCR rounds using slightly modified ARM-PCR. The first two PCR rounds used TRBV1-TRBV30 primers with a Cbeta primer, approximately 9 cycles each. TCRdb passed the multiplex PCR reads through MiXCR, listing each CDR3 protein once. The sample gives about 200,000 distinct CDR3 sequences, less than 65% of which show up once; about 7.1% is in the top ten. They got blood RNA out of unsorted whole blood and also pulled out germline DNA. Roughly 3.9 milliliters of peripheral blood were drawn presurgically.

This TCR was recovered from a woman in her sixties or seventies with primary liver carcinoma and hepatitis B virus infection. V and J are TRBV14 and TRBJ2-2; 8 nucleotides match TRBD1. The sample consisted of peripheral blood. In DNA, the CDR3 is TGTGCCAGCAGCGGATGGACAGGGATCAACACCGGGGAGCCGTTTTTT. Its translation is CASSGWTGINTGEPFF.